A selection of T cell receptor beta chains follows, all from one sample in a study of T cell responses to AZD1222 COVID-19 vaccine. Clones were sequenced by immunoSEQ multiplex PCR, and TCRdb holds only the in-frame ones, with some missing. The table lists 110,000 to 150,000 clones, about nine tenths of them singletons. Source: peripheral blood, taken on day 0 of AZD1222 vaccination. Every receptor here comes from an adult in good health. Both conserved end residues are trimmed from each CDR3.

>TRBV15|TRBJ1-5
ATSRDRGRVQPQH
>TRBV4-3|TRBJ2-7
ASSFRATGTGGNEQY
>TRBV10-1|TRBJ2-7
AIPPPSGRNYEQY
>TRBV7-2|TRBJ1-5
ASNLGTRNQPQH
>TRBV10-3|TRBJ1-1
AIQQEANTEAF
>TRBV7-6|TRBJ1-6
ASSLGGGDSPLH
>TRBV9|TRBJ1-4
ASSGTGTMNEKLF
>TRBV29-1|TRBJ1-1
SVGGGLNTEAF
>TRBV7-2|TRBJ1-6
ASSLDGSSYNSPLH
>TRBV7-7|TRBJ2-7
ASSKGLAYTYEQY
>TRBV5-1|TRBJ1-4
ASSLVAGRDEKLF
>TRBV7-3|TRBJ2-7
ASSSEPGWSGASYEQY
>TRBV30|TRBJ2-5
AWSSSFQETQY
>TRBV19|TRBJ2-3
ASSGRLAGGTDTQY
>TRBV4-1|TRBJ2-3
ASSPGLADTDTQY
>TRBV6-5|TRBJ1-4
ASSFASGGDEKLF
>TRBV27|TRBJ1-5
ASSKTGGANQPQH
>TRBV18|TRBJ2-1
ASSPRDRGEQF
>TRBV27|TRBJ2-2
ASRFGGASGRGELF
>TRBV4-3|TRBJ1-2
ASSQDKWRVGYT
>TRBV7-9|TRBJ1-6
ASSLGLGDSTLH
>TRBV7-9|TRBJ2-5
ASSLSETQY